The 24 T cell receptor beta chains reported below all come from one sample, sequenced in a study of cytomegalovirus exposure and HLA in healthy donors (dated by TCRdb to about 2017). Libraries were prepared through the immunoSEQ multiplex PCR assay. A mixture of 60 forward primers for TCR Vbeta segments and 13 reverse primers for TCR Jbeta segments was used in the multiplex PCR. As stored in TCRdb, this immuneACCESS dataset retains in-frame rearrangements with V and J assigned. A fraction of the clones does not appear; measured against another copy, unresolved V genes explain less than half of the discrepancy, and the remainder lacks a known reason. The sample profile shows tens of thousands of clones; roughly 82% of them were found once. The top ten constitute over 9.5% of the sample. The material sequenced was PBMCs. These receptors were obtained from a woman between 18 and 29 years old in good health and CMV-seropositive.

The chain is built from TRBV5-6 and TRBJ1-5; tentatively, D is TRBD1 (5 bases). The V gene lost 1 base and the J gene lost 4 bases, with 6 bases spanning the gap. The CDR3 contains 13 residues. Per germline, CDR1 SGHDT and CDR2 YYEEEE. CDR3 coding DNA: TGTGCCAGCAGCTTGTCAGGGAATCAGCCCCAGCATTTT. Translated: CASSLSGNQPQHF.

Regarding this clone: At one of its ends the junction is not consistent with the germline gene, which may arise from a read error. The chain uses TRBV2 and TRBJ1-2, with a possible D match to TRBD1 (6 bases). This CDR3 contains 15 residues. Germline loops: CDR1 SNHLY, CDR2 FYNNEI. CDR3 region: CASTEWTDSTYGYTF. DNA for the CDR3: TGTGCCAGCACTGAATGGACAGACTCAACCTATGGCTACACCTTC.

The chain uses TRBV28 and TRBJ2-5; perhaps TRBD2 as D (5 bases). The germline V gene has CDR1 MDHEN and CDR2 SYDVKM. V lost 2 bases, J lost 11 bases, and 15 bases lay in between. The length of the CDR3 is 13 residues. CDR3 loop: CASSLLGVGEQYF. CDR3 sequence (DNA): TGTGCCAGCAGTTTACTGGGAGTCGGGGAGCAGTACTTC.

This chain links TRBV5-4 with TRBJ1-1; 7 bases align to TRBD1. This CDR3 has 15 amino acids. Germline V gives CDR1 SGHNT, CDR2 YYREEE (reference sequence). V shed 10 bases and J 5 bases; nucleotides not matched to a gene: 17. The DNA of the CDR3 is TGTGCCTTACGAGCGTATACAGGGGAGACGACTGAAGCTTTCTTT. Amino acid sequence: CALRAYTGETTEAFF.

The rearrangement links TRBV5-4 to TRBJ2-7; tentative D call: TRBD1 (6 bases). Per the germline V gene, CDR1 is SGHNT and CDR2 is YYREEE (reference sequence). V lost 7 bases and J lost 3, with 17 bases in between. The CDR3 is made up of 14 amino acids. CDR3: CASSPGQGIYEQYF. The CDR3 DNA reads TGTGCCAGCTCCCCGGGGCAGGGGATCTACGAGCAGTACTTC.

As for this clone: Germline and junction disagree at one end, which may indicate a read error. CDR3 loop: CSSSLTVGHGSYEQYF. DNA of the CDR3: TGTTCCAGCAGCCTGACAGTTGGACACGGATCCTACGAGCAGTACTTC. This rearrangement joins TRBV7-9 to TRBJ2-7, with D possibly TRBD1 on 5 matching bases. Germline V gene sequence: CDR1 SEHNR, CDR2 FQNEAQ (reference sequence). The CDR3 is made up of 16 amino acids.

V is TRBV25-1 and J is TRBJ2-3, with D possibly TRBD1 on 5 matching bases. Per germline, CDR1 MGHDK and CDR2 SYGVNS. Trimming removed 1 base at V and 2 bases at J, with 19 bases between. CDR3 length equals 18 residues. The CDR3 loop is CASSEFNAAGIDTDTQYF. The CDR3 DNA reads TGTGCCAGCAGTGAATTTAACGCCGCAGGGATAGACACAGATACGCAGTATTTT.

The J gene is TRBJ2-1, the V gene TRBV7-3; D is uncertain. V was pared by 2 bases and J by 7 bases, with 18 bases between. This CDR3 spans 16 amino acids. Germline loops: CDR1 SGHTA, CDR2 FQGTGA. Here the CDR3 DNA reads TGTGCCAGCAGCTTATCCCCTGCGGAATTTCGGAATGAGCAGTTCTTC. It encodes CASSLSPAEFRNEQFF.

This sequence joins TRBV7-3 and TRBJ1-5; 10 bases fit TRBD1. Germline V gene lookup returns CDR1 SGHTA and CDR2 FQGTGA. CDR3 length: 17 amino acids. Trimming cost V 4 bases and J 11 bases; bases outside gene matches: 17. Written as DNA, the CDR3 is TGTGCCAGCAGCTCAATTCTAGGACAGGGGGACAACCGGGCCCAGCATTTT. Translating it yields CASSSILGQGDNRAQHF.

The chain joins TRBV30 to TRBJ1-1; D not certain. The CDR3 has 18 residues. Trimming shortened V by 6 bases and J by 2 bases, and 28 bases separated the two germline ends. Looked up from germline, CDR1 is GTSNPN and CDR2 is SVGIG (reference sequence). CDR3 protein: CACTSRYHPAITNTEAFF. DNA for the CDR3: TGTGCCTGTACGTCCCGGTACCACCCCGCCATTACCAACACTGAAGCTTTCTTT.

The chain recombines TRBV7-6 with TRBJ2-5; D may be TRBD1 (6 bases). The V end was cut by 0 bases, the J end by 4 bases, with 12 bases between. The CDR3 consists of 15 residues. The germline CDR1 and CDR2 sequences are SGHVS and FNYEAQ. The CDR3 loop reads CASSLAGGEGETQYF. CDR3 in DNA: TGTGCCAGCAGCTTAGCTGGGGGCGAGGGAGAGACCCAGTACTTC.

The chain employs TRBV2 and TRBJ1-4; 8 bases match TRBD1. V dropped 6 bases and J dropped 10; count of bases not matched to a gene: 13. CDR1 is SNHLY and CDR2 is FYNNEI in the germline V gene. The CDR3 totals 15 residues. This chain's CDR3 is CASRSDRGVRGKLFF. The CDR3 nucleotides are TGTGCCAGCAGATCCGACAGGGGAGTACGCGGAAAACTGTTTTTT. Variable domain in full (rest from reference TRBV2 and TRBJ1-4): EPEVTQTPSHQVTQMGQEVILRCVPISNHLYFYWYRQILGQKVEFLVSFYNNEISEKSEIFDDQFSVERPDGSNFTLKIRSTKLEDSAMYFCASRSDRGVRGKLFFGSGTQLSVL.

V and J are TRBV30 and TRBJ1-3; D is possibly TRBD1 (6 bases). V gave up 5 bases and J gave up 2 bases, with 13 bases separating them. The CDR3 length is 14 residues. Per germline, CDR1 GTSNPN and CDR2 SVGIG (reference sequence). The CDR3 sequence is CAWVPRGTGNTIYF. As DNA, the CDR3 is TGTGCCTGGGTCCCCAGGGGAACTGGAAACACCATATATTTT.

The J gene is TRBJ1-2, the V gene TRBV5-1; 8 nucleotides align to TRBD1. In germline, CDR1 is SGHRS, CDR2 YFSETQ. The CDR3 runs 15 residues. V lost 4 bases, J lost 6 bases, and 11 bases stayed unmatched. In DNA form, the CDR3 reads TGCGCCAGCAGCCCCATCATGGCAGGGGGCGATGGCTACACCTTC. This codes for CASSPIMAGGDGYTF.

CDR3 DNA: TGTGCCAGCAGAGGCAGGACTAGCGGCTACAATGAGCAGTTCTTC. Translated, it gives CASRGRTSGYNEQFF. The gene calls are TRBV5-5 and TRBJ2-1; 10 bases map to TRBD2. The CDR3 is made up of 15 amino acids. V gave up 5 bases and J gave up 3 bases; unmatched junction bases: 5. Germline CDR1 and CDR2: SGHKS and YYEKEE (reference sequence).

CDR3 in DNA: TGTGCCAGCAGCCCTGAGATAGCGGGGACAGATACGCAGTATTTT. Protein: CASSPEIAGTDTQYF. The chain employs TRBV7-3 and TRBJ2-3; 8 bases line up with TRBD2. Germline V lookup: CDR1 SGHTA, CDR2 FQGTGA. V lost 5 bases to trimming and J lost 3 bases; unmatched junction nucleotides: 7. The CDR3 covers 15 residues.

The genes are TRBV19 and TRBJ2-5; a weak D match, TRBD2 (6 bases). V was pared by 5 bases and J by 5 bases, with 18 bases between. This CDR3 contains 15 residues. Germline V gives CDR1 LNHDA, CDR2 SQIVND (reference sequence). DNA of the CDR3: TGTGCCAGTAGTGGGGGGACCCCAGGGAAGGAGACCCAGTACTTC. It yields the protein CASSGGTPGKETQYF.

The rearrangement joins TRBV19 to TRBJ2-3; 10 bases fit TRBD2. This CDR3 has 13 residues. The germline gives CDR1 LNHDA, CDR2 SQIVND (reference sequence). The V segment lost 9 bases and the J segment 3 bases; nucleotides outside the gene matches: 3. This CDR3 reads CASNSGRTDTQYF. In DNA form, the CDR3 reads TGTGCCAGCAATAGCGGGAGGACAGATACGCAGTATTTT.

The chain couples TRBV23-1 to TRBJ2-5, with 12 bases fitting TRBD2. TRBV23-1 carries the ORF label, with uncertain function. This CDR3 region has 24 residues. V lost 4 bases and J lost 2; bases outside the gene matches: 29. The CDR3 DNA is TGCGCCAGCAGTCTAGGTTGGGTGTGGTGGGAGACTAGCGGGAGAGGTTTGCGGCAAGAGACCCAGTACTTC. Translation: CASSLGWVWWETSGRGLRQETQYF.

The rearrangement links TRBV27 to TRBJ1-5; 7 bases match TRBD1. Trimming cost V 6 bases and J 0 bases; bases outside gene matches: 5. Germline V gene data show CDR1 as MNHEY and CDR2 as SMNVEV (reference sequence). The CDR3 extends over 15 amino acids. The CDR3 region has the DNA TGTGCCAGCAGCGGACGACAGGGTAGCAATCAGCCCCAGCATTTT. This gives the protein CASSGRQGSNQPQHF.

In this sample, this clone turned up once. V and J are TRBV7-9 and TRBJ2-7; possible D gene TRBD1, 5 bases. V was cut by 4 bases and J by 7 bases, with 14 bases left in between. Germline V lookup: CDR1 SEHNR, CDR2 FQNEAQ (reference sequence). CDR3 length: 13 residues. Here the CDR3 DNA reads TGTGCCAGCAGCTCCTCAGGGTTTGGGGAGCAGTACTTC. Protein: CASSSSGFGEQYF.

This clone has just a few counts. Here the CDR3 reads CASSYLSSTEAFF. As DNA, the CDR3 is TGTGCCAGCAGTTACCTCTCGAGCACTGAAGCTTTCTTT. The chain uses TRBV6-5 and TRBJ1-1; D not resolved. CDR3 size: 13 residues. Germline V CDR1 and CDR2: MNHEY, SVGAGI. Trimming removed 2 bases from V and 4 bases from J, with 8 bases in between.

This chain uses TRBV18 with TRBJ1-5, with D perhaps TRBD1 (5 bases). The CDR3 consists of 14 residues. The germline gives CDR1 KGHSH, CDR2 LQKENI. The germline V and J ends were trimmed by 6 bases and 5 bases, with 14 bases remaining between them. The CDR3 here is CASSRGVADQPQHF. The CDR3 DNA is TGTGCCAGCTCGCGGGGGGTAGCGGATCAGCCCCAGCATTTT.

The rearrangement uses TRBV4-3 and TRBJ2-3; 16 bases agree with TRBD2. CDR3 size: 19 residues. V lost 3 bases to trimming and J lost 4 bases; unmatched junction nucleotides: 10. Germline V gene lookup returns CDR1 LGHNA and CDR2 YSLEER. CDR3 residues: CASSQERTGTSGGADTQYF. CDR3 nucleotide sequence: TGCGCCAGCAGCCAGGAGCGCACCGGGACTAGCGGGGGGGCAGATACGCAGTATTTT.